The present T cell receptor beta chain was sequenced within a study of blood T cell repertoires in COVID-19. Study background: The study drew acute and convalescent COVID-19 samples from the United States, Italy and Spain. From T cells, B-cell-depleted T cells, or PBMCs came the material, which was cDNA or gDNA.

Looked up from germline, CDR1 is LNHDA and CDR2 is SQIVND (reference sequence). The germline V and J ends were trimmed by 3 bases and 5 bases, with 10 bases remaining between them. There are 13 residues in the CDR3. The method was immunoSEQ multiplex PCR; TCRdb's version includes in-frame clones alone and lacks a portion of them. This table has 50,000 to 75,000 clones, 91% appearing once. The chain is built from TRBV19 and TRBJ2-5, with D uncertain. The sequenced sample consisted of peripheral blood. The clonotype comes from a human donor in a cohort sampled during active COVID-19. The DNA of the CDR3 is TGTGCCAGTAGTATGGGTAGCATCGAGACCCAGTACTTC. It codes for CASSMGSIETQYF.